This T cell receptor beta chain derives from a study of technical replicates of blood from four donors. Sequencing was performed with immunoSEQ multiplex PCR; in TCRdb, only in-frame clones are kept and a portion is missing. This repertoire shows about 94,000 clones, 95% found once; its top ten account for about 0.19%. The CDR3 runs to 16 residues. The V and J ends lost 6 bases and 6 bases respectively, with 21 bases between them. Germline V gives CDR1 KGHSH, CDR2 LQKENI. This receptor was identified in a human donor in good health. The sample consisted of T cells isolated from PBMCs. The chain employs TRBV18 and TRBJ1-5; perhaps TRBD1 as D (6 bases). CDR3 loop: CASSEGGGLSGQPQHF. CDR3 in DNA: TGTGCCAGCTCGGAAGGGGGGGGGCTTTCGGGTCAGCCCCAGCATTTT.